What follows are 17 T cell receptor beta chains derived from one specimen sequenced in a study of T cells in Graves' hyperthyroidism and ophthalmopathy. Authors of the study amplified TCR beta CDR3 regions from RNA transcripts. The TCR CDR3 first-round RT-PCR relied on the HTBI primer set. In TCRdb, the multiplex PCR reads were re-called with MiXCR into one record per CDR3 protein. The sample has some 560,000 distinct CDR3 sequences; around a sixth are singletons. The sequenced material came from blood. These receptors all come from a woman aged 30 to 39 with Graves' hyperthyroidism.

This clonotype has a count of ten or more. The V gene is TRBV11-2, the J gene TRBJ1-4; 8 nucleotides align to TRBD1. V shed 5 bases, J shed 7 bases, and the junction held 9 bases outside the gene matches. Germline CDR1 is SGHAT and CDR2 is FQNNGV. The CDR3 length is 15 residues. The CDR3 reads CASSNRQGPSEKLFF. CDR3 bases: TGTGCCAGCAGCAATCGACAGGGGCCGAGTGAAAAACTGTTTTTT.

This clonotype was counted at least ten times. The chain joins TRBV20-1 to TRBJ1-5; D is unclear. The CDR3 has 14 residues. The germline V gene has CDR1 DFQATT and CDR2 SNEGSKA (reference sequence). Trimming left V 6 bases short and J 1 base short, with 13 bases between. DNA for the CDR3: TGCAGTGCGGCCCCAGGTGACAGCAATCAGCCCCAGCATTTT. It encodes CSAAPGDSNQPQHF.

A few counts support this clonotype. J is TRBJ1-4 and V is TRBV28; 7 bases are shared with TRBD1. In germline, CDR1 is MDHEN, CDR2 SYDVKM. The CDR3 is made up of 15 amino acids. V was clipped by 3 bases and J by 7 bases; unmatched bases: 8. The CDR3 loop is CASSLIRGHVEKLFF. CDR3 DNA: TGTGCCAGCAGTTTGATTAGGGGGCACGTTGAAAAACTGTTTTTT.

This clonotype appeared a few times. The chain combines TRBV6-1 with TRBJ2-5; TRBD1 might be the D (6 bases). CDR1 is MNHNS and CDR2 is SASEGT in the germline V gene. The V end was cut by 6 bases, the J end by 0 bases, with 17 bases between. The CDR3 length is 16 residues. In nucleotides, the CDR3 is TGTGCCAGCAGACTATTGACGCAGGGGAACCAAGAGACCCAGTACTTC. This translates into CASRLLTQGNQETQYF.

This clonotype was found a few times. The CDR3 is CASSRPGLAAYEQYF. DNA of the CDR3: TGTGCCAGCAGCCGGCCGGGACTAGCGGCATACGAGCAGTACTTC. This rearrangement joins TRBV28 to TRBJ2-7; 11 nucleotides agree with TRBD2. CDR3 length: 15 amino acids. The ends lost 6 bases at V and 4 bases at J; junction bases unmatched: 8. CDR1 and CDR2 from the germline V gene are MDHEN and SYDVKM.

This clonotype was detected a few times. This chain connects TRBV6-4 to TRBJ2-3, with 8 bases aligning to TRBD2. Germline values: CDR1 MRHNA, CDR2 SNTAGT. The ends lost 3 bases at V and 0 bases at J; junction bases unmatched: 2. The CDR3 totals 15 residues. The CDR3 protein is CASSEASGSTDTQYF. As DNA, the CDR3 is TGTGCCAGCAGTGAGGCTAGCGGGAGCACAGATACGCAGTATTTT.

This clonotype was seen at least ten times. V and J are TRBV6-1 and TRBJ1-4; TRBD1 matches at 8 bases. Germline V gene data show CDR1 as MNHNS and CDR2 as SASEGT. V shed 5 bases and J 8 bases; nucleotides not matched to a gene: 7. CDR3 size: 14 residues. The CDR3 sequence is CASSSGGAGEKLFF. CDR3 DNA: TGTGCCAGCAGTTCAGGGGGCGCCGGGGAAAAACTGTTTTTT.

This clonotype was counted at least ten times. V usage is TRBV7-2 and J usage is TRBJ1-4; TRBD1 aligns across 7 bases. Trimming cost V 4 bases and J 7 bases; bases outside gene matches: 9. CDR1 is SGHTA and CDR2 is FQGNSA in the germline V gene. This CDR3 region has 15 residues. CDR3 in DNA: TGTGCCAGCAGCTCATCGACAGGGTGGGGTGAAAAACTGTTTTTT. The encoded protein is CASSSSTGWGEKLFF.

This clonotype came up many times. The gene calls are TRBV5-1 and TRBJ1-2, with D maybe TRBD1 (6 bases). The CDR3 covers 15 residues. Germline loops: CDR1 SGHRS, CDR2 YFSETQ. V was cut by 5 bases and J by 2 bases, with 16 bases left in between. The chain's CDR3 is CASSSGTPLNYGYTF. The CDR3 bases are TGCGCCAGCAGTTCCGGGACACCACTGAACTATGGCTACACCTTC.

This clonotype occurred many times. The chain links TRBV27 to TRBJ2-1; 8 bases are shared with TRBD2. The junction had 10 bases not matched to a gene; V was cut back by 5 bases and J by 4 bases. CDR3 length: 16 amino acids. Germline values: CDR1 MNHEY, CDR2 SMNVEV (reference sequence). The CDR3 nucleotides are TGTGCCAGCAGTCCCCCGGGACTAGGAATTTACAATGAGCAGTTCTTC. It yields the protein CASSPPGLGIYNEQFF.

This clonotype was recorded many times. This chain uses TRBV11-2 with TRBJ2-3; D is undetermined. The ends were cut back, 2 bases at V and 0 bases at J, with 6 bases in the middle. From germline, CDR1 is SGHAT and CDR2 FQNNGV. The CDR3 extends over 14 amino acids. DNA of the CDR3: TGTGCCAGCAGCTTAAGGGCTAGCACAGATACGCAGTATTTT. This sequence encodes CASSLRASTDTQYF.

Many counts were recorded for this clonotype. The CDR3 nucleotides are TGTGCCAGCAAGGGACACGATTACAATGAGCAGTTCTTC. As protein: CASKGHDYNEQFF. The rearrangement links TRBV2 to TRBJ2-1, with D perhaps TRBD1 (6 bases). CDR3 length equals 13 residues. The germline V and J ends were trimmed by 7 bases and 4 bases, with 11 bases remaining between them. Germline CDR1 is SNHLY and CDR2 is FYNNEI.

The rearrangement uses TRBV19 and TRBJ1-5; 9 nucleotides line up with TRBD1. With V trimmed by 6 bases and J by 9 bases, 12 bases remained unmatched. CDR3 length: 15 residues. CDR1 and CDR2 (germline): LNHDA, SQIVND (reference sequence). The CDR3 here is CASSDRGSFRGPQHF. CDR3 sequence (DNA): TGTGCCAGTAGCGACAGGGGGTCATTCCGGGGGCCCCAGCATTTT.

This clonotype has at least ten counts. J is TRBJ1-1 and V is TRBV12-3 or TRBV12-4, with D perhaps TRBD1 (6 bases). The CDR3 has 16 amino acids. Trimming removed 7 bases at V and 4 bases at J, with 22 bases between. The CDR3 bases are TGTGCCAGCACCTATATAGGGGGACGGCCGGCCACTGAAGCTTTCTTT. It yields the protein CASTYIGGRPATEAFF.

This clonotype was counted at least ten times. The chain uses TRBV7-6 and TRBJ2-3; a possible D gene is TRBD1 (5 bases). CDR1 is SGHVS and CDR2 is FNYEAQ in the germline V gene. The CDR3 is made up of 18 amino acids. V was pared by 5 bases and J by 6 bases, with 27 bases between. CDR3 DNA: TGTGCCAGCAGCCCTCTTGACATGGGGCATGCAACGGCGGATACGCAGTATTTT. This translates into CASSPLDMGHATADTQYF.

This clonotype was seen at least ten times. The V and J genes are TRBV30 and TRBJ2-1; either TRBD1 or TRBD2 may supply D (5 bases each). Germline CDR1 is GTSNPN and CDR2 is SVGIG (reference sequence). The CDR3 has 15 residues. V was trimmed by 3 bases and J by 7 bases, leaving 19 bases between them. This chain's CDR3 is CAWRWDANSANEQFF. CDR3 DNA sequence: TGTGCCTGGAGGTGGGACGCCAATAGCGCAAATGAGCAGTTCTTC. Combining the CDR3 with reference TRBV30 and TRBJ2-1 gives the whole variable domain SQTIHQWPATLVQPVGSPLSLECTVEGTSNPNLYWYRQAAGRGLQLLFYSVGIGQISSEVPQNLSASRPQDRQFILSSKKLLLSDSGFYLCAWRWDANSANEQFFGPGTRLTVL.

This clonotype was detected ten times or more. The chain's CDR3 is CASSATTGAETQYF. In DNA, the CDR3 is TGTGCCAGCAGCGCTACGACAGGGGCAGAGACCCAGTACTTC. This rearrangement joins TRBV7-2 to TRBJ2-5; 8 positions agree with TRBD1. Germline V CDR1 and CDR2: SGHTA, FQGNSA. The CDR3 length is 14 residues. V dropped 5 bases and J dropped 4; count of bases not matched to a gene: 6.